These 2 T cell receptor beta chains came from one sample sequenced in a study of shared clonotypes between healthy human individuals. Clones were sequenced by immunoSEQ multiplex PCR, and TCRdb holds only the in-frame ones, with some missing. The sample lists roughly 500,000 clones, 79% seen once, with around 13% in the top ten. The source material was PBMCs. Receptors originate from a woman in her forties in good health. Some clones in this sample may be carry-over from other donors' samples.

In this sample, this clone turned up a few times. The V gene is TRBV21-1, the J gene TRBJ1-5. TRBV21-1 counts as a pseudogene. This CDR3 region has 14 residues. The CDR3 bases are TGTGCCAGCAGCAAAGACGGGTGCAATCAGCCCCAGCATTTT. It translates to CASSKDGCNQPQHF.

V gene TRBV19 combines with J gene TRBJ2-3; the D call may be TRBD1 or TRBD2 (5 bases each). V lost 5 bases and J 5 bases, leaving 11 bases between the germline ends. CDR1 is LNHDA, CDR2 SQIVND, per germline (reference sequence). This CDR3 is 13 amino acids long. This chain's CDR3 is CASSLPGRDTQYF. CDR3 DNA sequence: TGTGCCAGTAGTCTCCCGGGGCGAGATACGCAGTATTTT. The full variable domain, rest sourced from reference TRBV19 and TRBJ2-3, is DGGITQSPKYLFRKEGQNVTLSCEQNLNHDAMYWYRQDPGQGLRLIYYSQIVNDFQKGDIAEGYSVSREKKESFPLTVTSAQKNPTAFYLCASSLPGRDTQYFGPGTRLTVL.